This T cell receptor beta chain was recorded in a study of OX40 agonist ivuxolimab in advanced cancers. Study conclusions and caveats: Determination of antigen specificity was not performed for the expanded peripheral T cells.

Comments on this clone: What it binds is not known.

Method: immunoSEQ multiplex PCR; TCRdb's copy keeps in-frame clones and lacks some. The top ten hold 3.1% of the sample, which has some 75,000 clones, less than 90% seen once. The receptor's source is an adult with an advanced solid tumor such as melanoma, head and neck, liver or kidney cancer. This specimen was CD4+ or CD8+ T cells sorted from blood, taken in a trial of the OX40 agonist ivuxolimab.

CDR3 loop: CASRQGPNQPQHF. DNA for the CDR3: TGTGCCAGCAGGCAGGGTCCCAATCAGCCCCAGCATTTT. The chain recombines TRBV7-2 with TRBJ1-5, with D possibly TRBD1 on 5 matching bases. This CDR3 comprises 13 residues. Trimming pared 6 bases from V and 3 bases from J, leaving 9 bases between. Germline-derived CDR1 and CDR2 are SGHTA and FQGNSA. Full variable domain (remainder filled in from reference TRBV7-2 and TRBJ1-5): GAGVSQSPSNKVTEKGKDVELRCDPISGHTALYWYRQSLGQGLEFLIYFQGNSAPDKSGLPSDRFSAERTGGSVSTLTIQRTQQEDSAVYLCASRQGPNQPQHFGDGTRLSIL.